The 4 T cell receptor beta chains below all came from one sample that was sequenced in a study of blood T cells in healthy people across ages. The authors ran a second PCR of roughly 6 to 12 cycles using a sample-barcoded 5' primer and a J-beta primer mix. TCRdb reanalysed the 5' RACE reads using MiXCR and keeps one entry per CDR3 protein. The profile shows hundreds of thousands of distinct CDR3 sequences, about 42% of them singletons. The sequencing input was blood. Receptor source: a man older than 75 in good health.

CDR3 loop: CSARSSGTNEQYF. The DNA for the CDR3 is TGCAGTGCTAGAAGTAGCGGGACGAATGAGCAGTACTTC. The V call is TRBV20-1, the J call TRBJ2-5; TRBD2 matches at 8 bases. CDR3 length: 13 amino acids. Trimming at V came to 2 bases and at J to 11 bases, leaving 10 bases not matched to a gene. Germline V gives CDR1 DFQATT, CDR2 SNEGSKA (reference sequence).

A single count supports this clonotype. The chain has TRBV2 and TRBJ2-7, with D tentatively TRBD2 (6 bases). V gave up 1 base and J gave up 2 bases, with 12 bases separating them. Germline lookup yields CDR1 SNHLY and CDR2 FYNNEI. The CDR3 has 15 residues. The CDR3 DNA sequence: TGTGCCAGCAGTGAAGGTGGCCAGCGGGCCTACGAGCAGTACTTC. This encodes CASSEGGQRAYEQYF.

This clonotype was seen just once. The chain uses TRBV21-1 and TRBJ2-1; no check of the table's D call, TRBD1, against the DNA was made. TRBV21-1 is given as a pseudogene. CDR3 length equals 16 residues. In nucleotides, the CDR3 is TGTGCCAGCAGCAAAGCCGGGACAGGGGTAGTTGGTGAGCAGTTCTTC. Protein: CASSKAGTGVVGEQFF.

This clonotype came up many times. J is TRBJ2-3 and V is TRBV27; 9 positions agree with TRBD2. The length of the CDR3 is 16 residues. From germline, CDR1 is MNHEY and CDR2 SMNVEV (reference sequence). V gave up 5 bases and J gave up 2 bases; unmatched junction bases: 8. The CDR3 sequence: CASSKLAGGATDTQYF. In DNA, the CDR3 is TGTGCCAGCAGTAAACTAGCGGGTGGGGCCACAGATACGCAGTATTTT.